Below, 27 T cell receptor beta chains from the same sample are listed, as sequenced in a study of response to subunit inactivated influenza vaccine. MiXCR was run by TCRdb on the RT-PCR reads, yielding one entry per CDR3 protein. The table records about 240,000 distinct CDR3 sequences, 12% of them present only once. The sample here was non-naive T cells sorted from PBMCs, taken approximately 15 days before vaccination. These receptors were taken from a man aged 45 to 65 who received an inactivated influenza vaccine.

V and J are TRBV11-2 and TRBJ1-3; TRBD1 agrees at 7 bases. This CDR3 region has 18 residues. From germline, CDR1 is SGHAT and CDR2 FQNNGV. The junction had 8 bases not matched to a gene; V was cut back by 0 bases and J by 0 bases. CDR3 bases: TGTGCCAGCAGCTTAGATCCCGACAGGGCGATCTCTGGAAACACCATATATTTT. Its translation: CASSLDPDRAISGNTIYF.

This clonotype was counted at least ten times. J is TRBJ2-2 and V is TRBV20-1; D gene unclear. The CDR3 covers 16 residues. Germline CDR1 DFQATT, CDR2 SNEGSKA (reference sequence). CDR3 protein: CSTHKGEGRNTGELFF. In DNA form, the CDR3 reads TGCAGCACACATAAGGGCGAAGGGCGGAACACCGGGGAGCTGTTTTTT.

CDR3 DNA sequence: TGTGCCAGCTCACCAAGGGGATGGACGAACACCGGGGAGCTGTTTTTT. Translated, it gives CASSPRGWTNTGELFF. The gene calls are TRBV18 and TRBJ2-2; D is possibly TRBD1 (5 bases). The V end lost 2 bases, the J end lost 0 bases, and 10 bases lay between the germline ends. From germline, CDR1 is KGHSH and CDR2 LQKENI. The CDR3 totals 16 residues.

This clonotype was counted ten times or more. V is TRBV14 and J is TRBJ2-1; D unresolved. The CDR3 contains 13 residues. Trimming took off 1 base at V and 9 bases at J, with 10 bases between the two ends. CDR1 SGHDN and CDR2 FVKESK come from the germline V gene. CDR3 loop: CASSQGGVGEQFF. In nucleotides, the CDR3 is TGTGCCAGCAGCCAAGGTGGGGTTGGTGAGCAGTTCTTC.

There are a few counts of this clonotype. This chain connects TRBV3-1 to TRBJ1-5, with D possibly matching TRBD1 (5 bases). The ends were cut back, 0 bases at V and 3 bases at J, with 9 bases in the middle. Germline loops: CDR1 LGHDT, CDR2 YNNKEL (reference sequence). CDR3 size: 15 residues. In nucleotides, the CDR3 is TGTGCCAGCAGCCAAGATTTAGGGGCCAATCAGCCCCAGCATTTT. Translated: CASSQDLGANQPQHF.

With respect to this clonotype: Compared with germline, one end of the junction differs, possibly owing to a read error. The J gene is TRBJ2-7, the V gene TRBV7-2, with 9 bases lining up with TRBD1. CDR3 size: 15 residues. Germline V lookup: CDR1 SGHTA, CDR2 FQGNSA. This CDR3 is CASSHDRGSAYDQYF. The DNA of the CDR3 is TGTGCCAGCAGTCATGACAGGGGGTCTGCCTACGATCAGTACTTC.

The chain has TRBV3-1 and TRBJ2-2; 8 nucleotides agree with TRBD1. After removal of 10 bases from V and 1 base from J, the junction contained 11 bases not matched to a gene. CDR3 size: 16 residues. The germline gives CDR1 LGHDT, CDR2 YNNKEL (reference sequence). The CDR3 sequence: CATSRTGTGNTGELFF. Here the CDR3 DNA reads TGTGCCACCTCCCGCACCGGGACAGGGAACACCGGGGAGCTGTTTTTT. The whole variable domain, remainder taken from reference TRBV3-1 and TRBJ2-2, is DTAVSQTPKYLVTQMGNDKSIKCEQNLGHDTMYWYKQDSKKFLKIMFSYNNKELIINETVPNRFSPKSPDKAHLNLHINSLELGDSAVYFCATSRTGTGNTGELFFGEGSRLTVL.

This clonotype was detected only a few times. J is TRBJ2-7 and V is TRBV29-1; 16 positions agree with TRBD2. V gave up 4 bases and J gave up 0 bases; unmatched junction bases: 3. The CDR3 sequence is 16 residues long. Germline loops: CDR1 SQVTM, CDR2 ANQGSEA. For the CDR3, the DNA is TGCAGCGTTGCCGGGACTAGCGGGGGGGGCTCCTACGAGCAGTACTTC. Translated: CSVAGTSGGGSYEQYF.

This clonotype was counted only a few times. The chain recombines TRBV20-1 with TRBJ1-1; D might be TRBD1 (6 bases). Germline-derived CDR1 and CDR2 are DFQATT and SNEGSKA (reference sequence). The CDR3 consists of 15 residues. V was shortened by 3 bases and J by 3 bases, with 17 bases between the two germline ends. The CDR3 region has the DNA TGCAGTGCTAGGCCTACCGGGACATCGGACACTGAAGCTTTCTTT. Translated: CSARPTGTSDTEAFF.

The chain is built from TRBV9 and TRBJ2-3; perhaps TRBD2 as D (7 bases). V was trimmed by 4 bases and J by 3 bases, leaving 15 bases between them. Germline CDR1 reads SGDLS; CDR2 reads YYNGEE. The CDR3 runs to 15 residues. CDR3 sequence: CASSPLGGRTDTQYF. CDR3 DNA: TGTGCCAGCAGCCCGCTGGGGGGGCGGACAGATACGCAGTATTTT.

This clonotype was found a few times. The chain links TRBV20-1 to TRBJ2-2; the D is unclear. This CDR3 has 12 amino acids. The V gene lost 6 bases and the J gene lost 2 bases, with 7 bases spanning the gap. Germline lookup yields CDR1 DFQATT and CDR2 SNEGSKA (reference sequence). Written as DNA, the CDR3 is TGCAGTGCAGGACGAAACACCGGGGAGCTGTTTTTT. Its protein product is CSAGRNTGELFF.

This clonotype was observed many times. CDR3 sequence reads: CAWTPPGALDEQFF. DNA for the CDR3: TGTGCCTGGACCCCTCCAGGGGCCTTGGATGAGCAGTTCTTC. The chain carries TRBV30 and TRBJ2-1; D is perhaps TRBD1 (6 bases). The CDR3 extends over 14 amino acids. Germline loops: CDR1 GTSNPN, CDR2 SVGIG (reference sequence). Trimming left V 4 bases short and J 8 bases short, with 18 bases between.

CDR3 sequence reads: CASSSQAPTMSSYEQYF. As DNA, the CDR3 is TGTGCCAGCAGTTCTCAGGCTCCAACTATGAGCTCCTACGAGCAGTACTTC. This chain connects TRBV28 to TRBJ2-7, with D unresolved. The CDR3 sequence is 17 residues long. V lost 4 bases to trimming and J lost 0 bases, with 19 bases between them. The germline V gene encodes CDR1 MDHEN and CDR2 SYDVKM.

This clonotype is hyperexpanded in the sample. The CDR3 sequence is CASMDRGLTDTQYF. In nucleotides, the CDR3 is TGTGCCAGCATGGACCGGGGACTCACAGATACGCAGTATTTT. The chain links TRBV6-1 to TRBJ2-3, with D possibly being TRBD2 (6 bases). Trimming removed 7 bases at V and 2 bases at J, with 13 bases between. The germline gives CDR1 MNHNS, CDR2 SASEGT. The CDR3 is 14 amino acids.

This clonotype has a handful of counts. The V call is TRBV7-8, the J call TRBJ2-2; possibly TRBD2 for D (5 bases). V was shortened by 5 bases and J by 0 bases, with 16 bases between the two germline ends. Germline CDR1 and CDR2: SGHVS and FQNEAQ. The CDR3 totals 17 residues. CDR3 loop: CASSRRSRLANTGELFF. DNA of the CDR3: TGTGCCAGCAGCCGGAGGTCCAGGCTCGCGAACACCGGGGAGCTGTTTTTT.

The rearrangement joins TRBV29-1 to TRBJ2-3, with D uncertain. CDR1 and CDR2 (germline): SQVTM, ANQGSEA. The CDR3 extends over 14 amino acids. The V gene lost 4 bases and the J gene lost 2 bases, with 13 bases spanning the gap. CDR3 DNA sequence: TGCAGCGTTGTATGGTGGGGTCCCACAGATACGCAGTATTTT. It codes for CSVVWWGPTDTQYF.

The chain combines TRBV29-1 with TRBJ1-5; D may be TRBD1 (6 bases). V was clipped by 5 bases and J by 2 bases, with 13 bases between them. The CDR3 covers 14 residues. Germline V gene lookup returns CDR1 SQVTM and CDR2 ANQGSEA. CDR3 bases: TGCAGCGTTCGGGCCGGGGGCGGCAATCAGCCCCAGCATTTT. Translating gives CSVRAGGGNQPQHF.

This clonotype has ten or more counts. The CDR3 protein is CASSPSTGEQYF. CDR3 nucleotides: TGTGCCAGCAGCCCATCGACTGGCGAGCAGTACTTC. The chain employs TRBV6-5 and TRBJ2-7, with unresolved D. V dropped 6 bases and J dropped 6 bases, with 12 bases sitting between them. Germline CDR1 reads MNHEY; CDR2 reads SVGAGI. The CDR3 contains 12 residues.

This clonotype was recorded many times. The chain links TRBV5-1 to TRBJ1-2, with 7 bases lining up with TRBD1. Germline lookup yields CDR1 SGHRS and CDR2 YFSETQ. CDR3 length: 14 amino acids. V was clipped by 0 bases and J by 5 bases; unmatched bases: 4. CDR3 residues: CASSLGTGGYGYTF. The CDR3, as DNA: TGCGCCAGCAGCTTGGGGACAGGCGGATATGGCTACACCTTC. Filled out from reference TRBV5-1 and TRBJ1-2, the complete variable domain reads KAGVTQTPRYLIKTRGQQVTLSCSPISGHRSVSWYQQTPGQGLQFLFEYFSETQRNKGNFPGRFSGRQFSNSRSEMNVSTLELGDSALYLCASSLGTGGYGYTFGSGTRLTVV.

This clonotype was observed at least ten times. The chain recombines TRBV7-6 with TRBJ2-3; TRBD2 agrees at 9 bases. The CDR3 runs to 19 residues. Trimming removed 2 bases from V and 2 bases from J; junction bases left unmatched: 14. The germline V gene has CDR1 SGHVS and CDR2 FNYEAQ. The DNA for the CDR3 is TGTGCCAGCAGCTTAAATAGCGGGAGCTTCCCCCACTTCACAGATACGCAGTATTTT. Amino acids: CASSLNSGSFPHFTDTQYF.

This clonotype was picked up many times. The J gene is TRBJ2-1, the V gene TRBV29-1; a weak D match, TRBD2 (5 bases). From germline, CDR1 is SQVTM and CDR2 ANQGSEA. Trimming removed 5 bases at V and 8 bases at J, with 16 bases between. CDR3 size: 13 residues. For the CDR3, the DNA is TGCAGCGTTACCCAGCGGCGAGAAGATGAGCAGTTCTTC. Translation gives CSVTQRREDEQFF.

This clonotype has just a few counts. The chain links TRBV7-2 to TRBJ1-5; D not certain. Germline CDR1 and CDR2: SGHTA and FQGNSA. V shed 5 bases and J shed 2 bases, with 7 bases lying between them. The CDR3 is 13 residues long. CDR3 bases: TGTGCCAGCAGCACCCGGGGCAATCAGCCCCAGCATTTT. It codes for CASSTRGNQPQHF.

This clonotype showed up just a few times. The rearrangement links TRBV6-1 to TRBJ2-2; TRBD1 matches at 7 bases. The junction had 9 bases not matched to a gene; V was cut back by 4 bases and J by 10 bases. The CDR3 covers 14 residues. Germline V CDR1 and CDR2: MNHNS, SASEGT. CDR3 residues: CASSAYRGMEELFF. DNA of the CDR3: TGTGCCAGCAGTGCTTACAGGGGAATGGAGGAGCTGTTTTTT.

This clonotype has more than one count but fewer than ten. This chain joins TRBV20-1 and TRBJ1-5; 8 nucleotides align to TRBD1. Per the germline V gene, CDR1 is DFQATT and CDR2 is SNEGSKA (reference sequence). The CDR3 has 12 residues. V lost 7 bases to trimming and J lost 5 bases; unmatched junction nucleotides: 4. CDR3 nucleotide sequence: TGCAGTGTGGGACAGGAGGATCAGCCCCAGCATTTT. Translating gives CSVGQEDQPQHF.

V and J are TRBV7-3 and TRBJ1-2; D may be TRBD1 (6 bases). Deletions cut 5 bases from V and 4 bases from J, with 17 bases between. The CDR3 is 15 amino acids. In germline, CDR1 is SGHTA, CDR2 FQGTGA. DNA for the CDR3: TGTGCCAGCAGCCCCGACGGGGGGCCGGCCTATGGCTACACCTTC. It codes for CASSPDGGPAYGYTF.

This clonotype occurred a few times. The chain couples TRBV11-2 to TRBJ2-7, with TRBD1 as a possible D gene (5 bases). From germline, CDR1 is SGHAT and CDR2 FQNNGV. The V gene lost 5 bases and the J gene lost 3 bases, with 14 bases spanning the gap. The CDR3 is 14 residues long. The CDR3 bases are TGTGCCAGCAGCAAGGACCTCAGGGTCTACGAGCAGTACTTC. The encoded protein is CASSKDLRVYEQYF. The full variable domain, in which reference TRBV11-2 and TRBJ2-7 provide the parts outside the CDR3, is EAGVAQSPRYKIIEKRQSVAFWCNPISGHATLYWYQQILGQGPKLLIQFQNNGVVDDSQLPKDRFSAERLKGVDSTLKIQPAKLEDSAVYLCASSKDLRVYEQYFGPGTRLTVT.

This clonotype was picked up a small number of times. The genes are TRBV2 and TRBJ2-5; 8 positions match TRBD1. Germline assignment: CDR1 SNHLY and CDR2 FYNNEI. The CDR3 covers 11 residues. Trimming took 8 bases from V and 4 from J; bases not matched to a gene: 0. CDR3 loop: CASDRGETQYF. As DNA, the CDR3 is TGTGCCAGCGACAGGGGAGAGACCCAGTACTTC.